This T cell receptor beta chain derives from a study of glioma-infiltrating T cells after dendritic cell vaccination. Germline CDR1 is LNHDA and CDR2 is SQIVND (reference sequence). The CDR3 is 13 residues long. V was trimmed by 6 bases and J by 5 bases, leaving 13 bases between them. Input was 2 to 2.5 ug genomic DNA, or all available if less. Sequencing was performed with immunoSEQ multiplex PCR; in TCRdb, only in-frame clones are kept and a portion is missing. The sample records over 80,000 clones, about 81% being singletons. Time point noted: after dendritic cell vaccination, including at tumor progression/relapse.

The rearrangement uses TRBV19 and TRBJ2-5; D gene uncertain. The sequences come from blood, collected after dendritic cell vaccination. The source of this sequence is a human donor with glioblastoma. CDR3 region: CASRVHMEETQYF. Written as DNA, the CDR3 is TGTGCCAGTAGGGTGCATATGGAGGAGACCCAGTACTTC.